This entry is about one T cell receptor beta chain. It lacks a known antigen. Qualities for individual bases were not recorded, and no much larger clone is one base off. This sample was taken from a study of T-cell memory formation after mild COVID-19 (dated by TCRdb to about 2021). Turning to the overall study: TCR sequence clusters from the two donors were largely donor specific. T-cell clones expanding and contracting after mild COVID-19 in a couple of donors were tracked by longitudinal TCRalpha and TCRbeta repertoire sequencing. The cohort comprised two young, previously healthy adult volunteers, one female and one male.

TCRdb lists the instrument as Illumina NovaSeq 6000. cDNA libraries for TCRalpha and TCRbeta were prepared by 5'RACE using constant-segment primers, with sample barcodes and unique molecular identifiers added. RNA was extracted from every sample with Trizol reagent. Amplification of the libraries took two PCR steps, and the second step added a second sample barcode plus Illumina TruSeq adapters. The libraries were sequenced on an Illumina NovaSeq using 2 x 150 bp paired-end reads. In the paper's pipeline: Reads were demultiplexed and collapsed into UMI-guided consensus sequences with migec v1.2.7. Using mixcr v2.1.11, UMI consensuses were aligned to TRA and TRB V and J templates and then assembled into clonotypes. A clonotype was counted as expanded or contracted only when both edgeR and NoisET called the clonotype significant, with the noise models trained on biological replicates. edgeR calls used a false discovery rate-adjusted p below 0.01 and a log2 fold-change threshold of 1. As an exploratory analysis of dynamics, max-normalized trajectories of the 1000 most abundant clonotypes were examined with PCA combined with hierarchical clustering. Separately sequenced CD4+ and CD8+ repertoires were used to assign the CD4 or CD8 phenotype of responding clones. TCRdb handled the public reads itself, with Q25 trimming in fastp and clone calling in MiXCR, and kept productive beta chains. Each entry is one CDR3 protein sequence, shown with its most common DNA and genes. The V and J calls follow TCRdb's processing rather than the paper's. Within this sample are fewer than 250,000 distinct CDR3 sequences, with approximately 15% of them counted one time only. Clones ranked in the top ten supply approximately 2.1% of the sample.

Ficoll-Paque density gradient centrifugation was the method used to isolate PBMCs. The germline V gene sets CDR1 to KGHSH and CDR2 to LQKENI. Including cysteine and phenylalanine, the CDR3 has 13 amino acids. CDR3 DNA only is kept here, 39 bases in frame from base 1. V is cut by 0 bases and J by 6 bases, and the space between the germline ends is 7 bases. The paper's findings and limits, for the study overall: Clones that contracted from day 15 to 85 showed balanced CD4/CD8 phenotypes, whereas a second wave of clones that expanded from day 15 to 37 leaned towards CD4+. The second-wave clones that peaked on day 37 were not confirmed to be SARS-CoV-2 specific. Some responding clones were found in pre-infection memory, which suggests that pre-existing cross-reactive memory T cells took part in the SARS-CoV-2 response. Contracting CD4+ clones appeared mostly in the CM and EM memory subsets, whereas CD8+ clones were enriched in EMRA. The study covered only a couple of mild cases, and larger cohorts including severe cases with pre-infection samples were considered necessary.

The sequence derives from an adult woman who had mild COVID-19 (a few samples of this study predate the infection). The sample titles of this study are shuffled in the database, so cell type and time point are left out; the donor was told from shared clones. The rearrangement combines TRBV18 with TRBJ2-3; no D gene is confidently identified. Sequenced input: PBMCs or a T cell subset sorted from them (not recorded which). The bases are TGTGCCAGCTCACCACCGATGGCGGATACGCAGTATTTT. Protein translation: CASSPPMADTQYF.